Listed below are T cell receptor beta chains from one sample, sequenced in a study of response to subunit inactivated influenza vaccine. Each CDR3 protein gets one entry after TCRdb re-called the RT-PCR reads with MiXCR. The sample comprises roughly 760,000 distinct CDR3 sequences, approximately 21% of which are singletons, and 9.5% to 13% rests with the top ten. The starting material was PBMCs from blood, obtained around 5 days after vaccination. The receptors stem from a man in his forties or fifties who received an inactivated influenza vaccine. The CDR3 runs from the conserved cysteine through the conserved F or W. The order of the fields is CDR3 DNA, CDR3 protein, D gene, V gene, J gene, clone size. The D gene is left open where the match is weak. Clone size is not always given. Where it is, it says once, few, many or a class for expanded clones.

TGCAGTGCTAGAGTCCCCCGCCCCTACGAGCAGTACTTC,CSARVPRPYEQYF,-,TRBV20-1,TRBJ2-7,-
TGCAGTGCCACATACTACGGTGAGCAGTTCTTC,CSATYYGEQFF,-,TRBV20-1,TRBJ2-1,few
TGCAGCGCCCAACCTTTGACAGGGGCGAACACTGAAGCTTTCTTT,CSAQPLTGANTEAFF,TRBD1,TRBV29-1,TRBJ1-1,-
TGCGCCAGCAGCCCAATGACGGGACAGAAGACCGGGGAGCTGTTTTTT,CASSPMTGQKTGELFF,TRBD1,TRBV5-1,TRBJ2-2,-
TGCAGTGCCCATAACCCCGGGACGACCAAAAACATTCAGTACTTC,CSAHNPGTTKNIQYF,-,TRBV20-1,TRBJ2-4,few
TGCGCCAGCCGCAGGGGACTCACAGATACGCAGTATTTT,CASRRGLTDTQYF,-,TRBV5-1,TRBJ2-3,few
TGTGCCACCAGCGCCTACAAAACAATCACAGATACGCAGTATTTT,CATSAYKTITDTQYF,-,TRBV15,TRBJ2-3,-
TGTGCCAGCAGCGAATCCGGGACAGGGGGCGATGGCTACACCTTC,CASSESGTGGDGYTF,TRBD1,TRBV7-9,TRBJ1-2,few
TGCAGCGCTCGTGGCGGGACTAGCAGGTACAATGAGCAGTTCTTC,CSARGGTSRYNEQFF,TRBD2,TRBV29-1,TRBJ2-1,-
TGCGCCAGCAGCCAGGGTAGGGCTGGGGAAAAACTGTTTTTT,CASSQGRAGEKLFF,-,TRBV4-1,TRBJ1-4,many
TGTGCCAGCAGCAAGTGGGTTATAGCTGGGGCCAACGTCCTGACTTTC,CASSKWVIAGANVLTF,-,TRBV5-6,TRBJ2-6,few
TGTGCCACCAGTGCTAGCGGAACTTCAGATACGCAGTATTTT,CATSASGTSDTQYF,TRBD2,TRBV24-1,TRBJ2-3,-
TGTGCCAGCAGCCCCAGGGATTACAATGAGCAGTTCTTC,CASSPRDYNEQFF,-,TRBV12-3/TRBV12-4,TRBJ2-1,many
TGTGCCAGCAGTTACTCTCGGGGAAAAACAGATACGCAGTATTTT,CASSYSRGKTDTQYF,-,TRBV6-5,TRBJ2-3,-
TGCGCCAGCAGCCCGGCCGGGAACACTGGAACCTACGAGCAGTACTTC,CASSPAGNTGTYEQYF,-,TRBV4-1,TRBJ2-7,few
TGTGCCAGCTCACCACCGCGGCAGGTTTACAATGAGCAGTTCTTC,CASSPPRQVYNEQFF,-,TRBV18,TRBJ2-1,-
TGTGCCAGCAGCTTGGAGGGGAAGGAGTTTATTGAGCCCCAGCATTTT,CASSLEGKEFIEPQHF,-,TRBV5-5,TRBJ1-5,once
TGTGCCAGCAGTTACTCGGGACAGGGAAAAGGAAACACCATATATTTT,CASSYSGQGKGNTIYF,TRBD1,TRBV6-5,TRBJ1-3,-
TGTGCCAGCAGCTTAGTGGTGGGACCCAGCAGAGATGAGCAGTTCTTC,CASSLVVGPSRDEQFF,-,TRBV7-9,TRBJ2-1,many
TGTGCCACCAGTGGTAGGTCTATCACCGGGGAGCTGTTTTTT,CATSGRSITGELFF,-,TRBV24-1,TRBJ2-2,once
TGTGCCAGCAGCTTATCTCTTGGCGGGGGAGCCTCTGCCGAGCAGTTCTTC,CASSLSLGGGASAEQFF,TRBD2,TRBV7-8,TRBJ2-1,-
TGTGCCAGCAGTGTAACCCCAGGCAGGGAGCAGTACTTC,CASSVTPGREQYF,-,TRBV28,TRBJ2-7,-
TGTGCCAGCAGTTCGGGGACTAACCACACCGGGGAGCTGTTTTTT,CASSSGTNHTGELFF,TRBD2,TRBV12-3/TRBV12-4,TRBJ2-2,-
TGCGCCAGCAGCCCCCTACATGAGAACACTGAAGCTTTCTTT,CASSPLHENTEAFF,-,TRBV5-1,TRBJ1-1,few
TGTGCCAGCAGTTTTCAAACCGGGACAGGCGTTAACTCACCCCTCCACTTT,CASSFQTGTGVNSPLHF,TRBD1,TRBV28,TRBJ1-6,-
TGCGCCAGCAGAAATGGCGGGGGGGCCGGCAATGAGCAGTTCTTC,CASRNGGGAGNEQFF,TRBD2,TRBV5-1,TRBJ2-1,-
TGTGCCACCAGTGGTCTAGCGGGGGGGCCCTTCACAGATACGCAGTATTTT,CATSGLAGGPFTDTQYF,TRBD2,TRBV24-1,TRBJ2-3,-
TGTGCCAGCAGCAAATACGGGAGGGACCTTTGCTCCTACGAGCAGTACTTC,CASSKYGRDLCSYEQYF,-,TRBV21-1,TRBJ2-7,few
TGTGCCAGCAGTCTCACGGGACAGGGCTTGTCACCCCTCCACTTT,CASSLTGQGLSPLHF,TRBD1,TRBV28,TRBJ1-6,-
TGTGCCAGCAGCGGCGGTGGGGGAAGCAATCAGCCCCAGCATTTT,CASSGGGGSNQPQHF,-,TRBV9,TRBJ1-5,-
TGTGCCAGCAGTGTTGAAGGGACTCTTGAGACGCAGTATTTT,CASSVEGTLETQYF,-,TRBV6-1,TRBJ2-3,-
TGCAGTGCCCCCCCGAGGATATACGAGCAGTACTTC,CSAPPRIYEQYF,-,TRBV20-1,TRBJ2-7,few
TGTGCCTGGGGGGGGCAGGACAGACATATTATCCAAGAGACCCAGTACTTC,CAWGGQDRHIIQETQYF,-,TRBV30,TRBJ2-5,-
TGTGCCAGCAGGGAGGGGCAAAACTATGGCTACACCTTC,CASREGQNYGYTF,-,TRBV12-3/TRBV12-4,TRBJ1-2,few
TGTGCCATCAACCGAGACGGTTACAATGAGCAGTTCTTC,CAINRDGYNEQFF,-,TRBV10-3,TRBJ2-1,few
TGCGCCAGCAGCTACTTCGGCCCTCACACAGATACGCAGTATTTT,CASSYFGPHTDTQYF,-,TRBV5-1,TRBJ2-3,-
TGCGCCAGCAGCCCCGCGGCGGGAGGACCAGATACGCAGTATTTT,CASSPAAGGPDTQYF,TRBD2,TRBV5-1,TRBJ2-3,few